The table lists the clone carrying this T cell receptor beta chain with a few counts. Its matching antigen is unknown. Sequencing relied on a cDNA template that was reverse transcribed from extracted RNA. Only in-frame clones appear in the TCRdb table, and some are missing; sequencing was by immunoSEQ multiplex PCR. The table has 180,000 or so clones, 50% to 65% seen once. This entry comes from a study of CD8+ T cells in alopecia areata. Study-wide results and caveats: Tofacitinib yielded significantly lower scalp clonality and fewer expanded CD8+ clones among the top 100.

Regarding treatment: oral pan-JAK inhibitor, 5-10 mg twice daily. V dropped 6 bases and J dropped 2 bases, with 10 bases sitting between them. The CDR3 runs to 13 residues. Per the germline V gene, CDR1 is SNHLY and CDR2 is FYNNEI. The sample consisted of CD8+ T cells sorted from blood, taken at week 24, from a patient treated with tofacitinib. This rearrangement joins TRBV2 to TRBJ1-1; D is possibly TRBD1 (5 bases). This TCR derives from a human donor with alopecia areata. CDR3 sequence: CASRSQGNTEAFF. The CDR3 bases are TGTGCCAGCAGGAGCCAGGGTAACACTGAAGCTTTCTTT.